These 20 T cell receptor beta chains were sequenced from one sample in a study of cytomegalovirus exposure and HLA in healthy donors. The PCR ran on 60 Vbeta and 13 Jbeta primers. The assay was immunoSEQ multiplex PCR, and TCRdb's table has in-frame clones only and misses some. The repertoire has about 160,000 clones, around 76% of them found once; the top ten carry approximately 1.3%. The sequenced sample was PBMCs. Receptors originate from a man in his sixties in good health and CMV-seronegative.

CDR3 loop: CASSQDGGGRETQYF. The CDR3 coding sequence is TGCGCCAGCAGCCAAGATGGAGGAGGGAGGGAGACCCAGTACTTC. This chain connects TRBV4-3 to TRBJ2-5, with D perhaps matching TRBD2 (6 bases). The CDR3 extends over 15 amino acids. V gave up 0 bases and J gave up 5 bases, with 13 bases separating them. CDR1 LGHNA and CDR2 YSLEER come from the germline V gene.

The chain joins TRBV5-4 to TRBJ2-5; possibly TRBD2 for D (7 bases). This CDR3 region has 14 residues. Germline assignment: CDR1 SGHNT and CDR2 YYREEE (reference sequence). Trimming shortened V by 2 bases and J by 5 bases, and 13 bases separated the two germline ends. In nucleotides, the CDR3 is TGTGCCAGCAGCTTAAGGGGGGGGGTCGAGACCCAGTACTTC. Residues: CASSLRGGVETQYF.

The CDR3 loop is CASSEDRSGREDTGELFF. CDR3 nucleotides: TGTGCCAGCAGTGAAGATCGTTCGGGCAGGGAGGACACCGGGGAGCTGTTTTTT. This chain connects TRBV2 to TRBJ2-2, with D possibly matching TRBD2 (6 bases). V lost 1 base and J lost 3, with 18 bases in between. From germline, CDR1 is SNHLY and CDR2 FYNNEI. The CDR3 spans 18 residues.

The chain is built from TRBV4-1 and TRBJ2-7, with 7 bases that match TRBD1. The CDR3 runs 15 residues. Per the germline V gene, CDR1 is MGHRA and CDR2 is YSYEKL. With 0 bases clipped from V and 11 bases from J, the junction kept 13 bases outside the gene matches. In DNA form, the CDR3 reads TGCGCCAGCAGCCAAGAACCGGGACAGAGGGGTTGGGAGTACTTC. This sequence encodes CASSQEPGQRGWEYF.

The rearrangement links TRBV9 to TRBJ2-5, with TRBD1 matching over 7 bases. The germline V gene has CDR1 SGDLS and CDR2 YYNGEE. J gave up 5 bases and V 4 bases, and 11 bases lay outside the gene matches. The CDR3 has 15 residues. The CDR3 loop reads CASSTRQGQTETQYF. CDR3 DNA: TGTGCCAGCAGCACGAGACAGGGCCAGACGGAGACCCAGTACTTC. Looking up the rest from reference TRBV9 and TRBJ2-5 gives the full variable domain: DSGVTQTPKHLITATGQRVTLRCSPRSGDLSVYWYQQSLDQGLQFLIQYYNGEERAKGNILERFSAQQFPDLHSELNLSSLELGDSALYFCASSTRQGQTETQYFGPGTRLLVL.

V is TRBV30 and J is TRBJ1-1; D is unclear. V lost 4 bases and J lost 0, with 9 bases in between. This CDR3 contains 13 residues. The germline V gene has CDR1 GTSNPN and CDR2 SVGIG (reference sequence). This CDR3 reads CAWKRAMNTEAFF. DNA of the CDR3: TGTGCCTGGAAGCGGGCCATGAACACTGAAGCTTTCTTT.

This clone was detected a few times. CDR3 coding DNA: TGCGCCAGCAGCCAAGATAGGAGACAGGGTTGGGGGACTAATGAAAAACTGTTTTTT. Protein: CASSQDRRQGWGTNEKLFF. The chain couples TRBV4-3 to TRBJ1-4, with TRBD1 identical over 7 bases. Per germline, CDR1 LGHNA and CDR2 YSLEER. Germline trimming cut 0 bases from V and 2 bases from J; bases unmatched to any gene: 12. The CDR3 is 19 amino acids.

This clone has just a few counts. The chain combines TRBV7-9 with TRBJ2-1; no reliable D call. V was trimmed by 1 base and J by 6 bases, leaving 7 bases between them. The germline CDR1 and CDR2 sequences are SEHNR and FQNEAQ (reference sequence). The CDR3 extends over 13 amino acids. CDR3 loop: CASSLVRLNEQFF. The CDR3 coding sequence is TGTGCCAGCAGCTTAGTCCGACTCAATGAGCAGTTCTTC.

The V gene is TRBV27, the J gene TRBJ1-1, with D possibly matching TRBD1 (6 bases). V lost 5 bases, J lost 10 bases, and 20 bases lay in between. The V gene's germline CDR1 is MNHEY and CDR2 SMNVEV (reference sequence). The CDR3 runs 14 residues. The CDR3, as DNA: TGTGCCAGCAGTCCTCAATCGGGGGGCGCAAGAGCTTTCTTT. It encodes CASSPQSGGARAFF.

The rearrangement uses TRBV5-1 and TRBJ2-7; 7 positions match TRBD1. This CDR3 comprises 12 residues. The junction had 9 bases not matched to a gene; V was cut back by 9 bases and J by 6 bases. Germline-derived CDR1 and CDR2 are SGHRS and YFSETQ. The DNA of the CDR3 is TGCGCCACCCGAACAGGGGCGAGCGAGCAGTACTTC. This encodes CATRTGASEQYF.

V and J are TRBV11-3 and TRBJ2-7, with 7 bases fitting TRBD1. J gave up 0 bases and V 5 bases, and 7 bases lay outside the gene matches. The CDR3 covers 15 residues. Germline CDR1 and CDR2: SGHNT and YENEEA. The CDR3 DNA reads TGTGCCAGCAGCCCGCGACAGGGCCCCTCCTACGAGCAGTACTTC. Encoded protein: CASSPRQGPSYEQYF.

The J gene is TRBJ2-5, the V gene TRBV4-2, with 9 bases lining up with TRBD2. V dropped 4 bases and J dropped 1; count of bases not matched to a gene: 4. This CDR3 has 15 residues. Germline CDR1 is LGHNA and CDR2 is YNFKEQ. In nucleotides, the CDR3 is TGTGCCAGCAGCCCTCTAGCGGGGAGCCAAGAGACCCAGTACTTC. Its protein product is CASSPLAGSQETQYF.

The chain employs TRBV30 and TRBJ1-4; perhaps TRBD1 as D (5 bases). This CDR3 spans 15 amino acids. The germline gives CDR1 GTSNPN, CDR2 SVGIG (reference sequence). Deletions cut 5 bases from V and 3 bases from J, with 16 bases between. CDR3 sequence: CAWSSLGGANEKLFF. In DNA form, the CDR3 reads TGTGCCTGGTCGAGCCTGGGGGGGGCTAATGAAAAACTGTTTTTT.

The chain uses TRBV7-9 and TRBJ2-3; 7 nucleotides agree with TRBD2. CDR3 length: 15 amino acids. V trimming: 3 bases; J trimming: 3 bases; junction bases outside the gene matches: 6. Per germline, CDR1 SEHNR and CDR2 FQNEAQ (reference sequence). CDR3 amino acids: CASSFINGGTDTQYF. As DNA, the CDR3 is TGTGCCAGCAGCTTCATCAACGGGGGGACAGATACGCAGTATTTT.

The chain has TRBV5-1 and TRBJ2-3; D might be TRBD1 (7 bases). The CDR3 loop spans 14 amino acids. From germline, CDR1 is SGHRS and CDR2 YFSETQ. Deletions cut 6 bases from V and 2 bases from J, with 13 bases between. The CDR3 spells CASTGGLNTDTQYF. As DNA, the CDR3 is TGCGCCAGCACAGGGGGGCTAAACACAGATACGCAGTATTTT.

The chain links TRBV5-4 to TRBJ2-3; 9 bases line up with TRBD2. The CDR3 is made up of 16 amino acids. Germline loops: CDR1 SGHNT, CDR2 YYREEE (reference sequence). The ends lost 1 base at V and 3 bases at J; junction bases unmatched: 6. The CDR3 region has the DNA TGTGCCAGCAGCTTGAAGCTAGCGGGGTATACAGATACGCAGTATTTT. It yields the protein CASSLKLAGYTDTQYF.

This chain links TRBV5-4 with TRBJ2-5; tentatively, D is TRBD1 (5 bases). The assigned J gene may be wrong: the sequence end matches TRBJ2-7 better. The CDR3 totals 14 residues. Germline V CDR1 and CDR2: SGHNT, YYREEE (reference sequence). CDR3: CASSLLGQSYEQYF. CDR3 DNA: TGTGCCAGCAGCTTGCTAGGACAAAGCTACGAGCAGTACTTC.

In this sample, this clone turned up a few times. The chain combines TRBV7-9 with TRBJ2-1, with 10 bases fitting TRBD2. V lost 2 bases, J lost 6 bases, and 7 bases stayed unmatched. Germline CDR1 and CDR2: SEHNR and FQNEAQ (reference sequence). The CDR3 spans 16 residues. The CDR3 coding sequence is TGTGCCAGCAGCTTAATAAGCGGGGGGGCTCTCAATGAGCAGTTCTTC. Amino acid sequence: CASSLISGGALNEQFF.

This clone was detected only once. The V gene is TRBV11-3, the J gene TRBJ2-7, with D possibly matching TRBD1 (5 bases). CDR3 length equals 14 residues. Germline lookup yields CDR1 SGHNT and CDR2 YENEEA. V lost 0 bases, J lost 5 bases, and 11 bases lay in between. DNA of the CDR3: TGTGCCAGCAGCTTAGAAGGGGTCGGGCACGAGCAGTACTTC. It codes for CASSLEGVGHEQYF.

With regard to this clone: An end of the junction does not agree with germline; a read error may underlie this. This rearrangement joins TRBV6-1 to TRBJ2-3; 7 bases agree with TRBD1. The germline V gene has CDR1 MNHNS and CDR2 SASEGT. The CDR3 totals 14 residues. The CDR3 DNA follows: TGTGCCAGCAGTACCCACAGGGGAACAGTTACGCAGTATTTT. This gives the protein CASSTHRGTVTQYF.